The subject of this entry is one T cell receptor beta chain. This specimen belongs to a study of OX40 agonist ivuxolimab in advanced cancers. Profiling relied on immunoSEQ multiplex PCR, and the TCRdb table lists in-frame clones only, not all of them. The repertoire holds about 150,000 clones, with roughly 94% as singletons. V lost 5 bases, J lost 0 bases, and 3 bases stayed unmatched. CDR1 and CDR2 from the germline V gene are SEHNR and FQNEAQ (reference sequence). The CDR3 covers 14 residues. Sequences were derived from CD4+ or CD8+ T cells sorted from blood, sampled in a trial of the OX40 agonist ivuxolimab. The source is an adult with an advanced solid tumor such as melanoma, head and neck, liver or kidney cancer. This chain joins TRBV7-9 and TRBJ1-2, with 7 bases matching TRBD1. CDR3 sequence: CASSVTGSNYGYTF. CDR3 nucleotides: TGTGCCAGCAGCGTGACAGGGTCTAACTATGGCTACACCTTC.